This record covers a single TCR beta chain. No antigen is known for it. The junction departs from the called germline gene at one end, perhaps through a read error. The library came from three nested PCR rounds adapted from ARM-PCR protocols. TCRdb reprocessed the multiplex PCR reads via MiXCR and lists one record per CDR3 protein. The top ten clones hold 15% to 20% of a sample with 35,000 to 55,000 distinct CDR3 sequences, around 67% of them seen once. CDR1 is LGHNA, CDR2 YNFKEQ, per germline. The CDR3 spans 18 residues. This entry comes from a study of tumor and adjacent non-tumor tissue in lung cancer. At the level of the study: There were some 12 adenocarcinoma, 2 squamous cell carcinoma and 1 small cell lung cancer cases. Stage I to III disease affected about ten men and a handful of women aged about 30 to 85.

Study observations and caveats: Compared with tumor, normal lung showed significantly lower TCR diversity.

No cell sorting was done before RNA was extracted from the tissue. More than 3 cm separated this lung sample from the edge of the tumor. The rearrangement uses TRBV4-2 and TRBJ1-6, with D possibly TRBD1 on 6 matching bases. The receptor comes from a woman aged 40 to 50 with non-small cell lung cancer. The sample taken for sequencing was distant non-tumor lung tissue. The CDR3 DNA reads TGTGCCAGCAGCCAAGAATGGACAGCAAGGGCAGATAACTCACCCCTCCACTTT. Its translation is CASSQEWTARADNSPLHF.